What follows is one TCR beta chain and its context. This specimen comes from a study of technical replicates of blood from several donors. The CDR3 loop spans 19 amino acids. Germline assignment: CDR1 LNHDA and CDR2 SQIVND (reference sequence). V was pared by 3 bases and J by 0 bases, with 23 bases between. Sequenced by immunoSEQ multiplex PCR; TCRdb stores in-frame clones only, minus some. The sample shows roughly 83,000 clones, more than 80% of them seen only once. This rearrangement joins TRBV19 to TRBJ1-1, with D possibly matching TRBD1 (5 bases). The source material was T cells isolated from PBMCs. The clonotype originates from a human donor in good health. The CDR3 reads CASSMVVSNRQGLNTEAFF. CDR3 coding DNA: TGTGCCAGTAGTATGGTGGTAAGTAATAGGCAGGGCCTGAACACTGAAGCTTTCTTT.